This T cell receptor (beta chain) is from a study of identical twins. Points from the study as a whole: Cord blood beta clonotypes present at high abundance carried fewer insertions; no such pattern appeared in memory repertoires. Among monozygotic twins, out-of-frame TCR alpha sharing exceeded what models predicted.

Germline assignment: CDR1 SQVTM and CDR2 ANQGSEA. V lost 4 bases to trimming and J lost 3 bases, with 10 bases between them. The CDR3 has 12 amino acids. TCRdb ran MiXCR on the 5' RACE reads and lists one entry per CDR3 protein. The sample holds hundreds of thousands of distinct CDR3 sequences, roughly 7% seen once. Turning to this clonotype: No antigen is known for it.

The same sample was also studied in work on yellow fever vaccine responses in identical twins.

Sample: memory (CD45RO+) T cells sorted from blood. The chain carries TRBV29-1 and TRBJ2-7; D is possibly TRBD1 (6 bases). The sequence derives from a woman younger than 35 in good health. For the CDR3, the DNA is TGCAGCGTTGGGCAGGGGAACTACGAGCAGTACTTC. It specifies CSVGQGNYEQYF.